This TCR beta chain came from a study of STAT5B mutations in CD4+ large granular lymphocyte leukemia. Study findings and constraints: Main leukemic clonotypes were patient-specific, but roughly 25% appeared at low frequency elsewhere.

Looked up from germline, CDR1 is SGHNT and CDR2 is YENEEA. The V and J ends lost 5 bases and 1 base respectively, with 14 bases between them. This CDR3 spans 15 amino acids. The protocol was immunoSEQ multiplex PCR, while the TCRdb copy is restricted to in-frame clones and leaves out a portion. The sample records approximately 24,000 clones, roughly 79% being singletons. A note on this clone: Its cognate antigen is unknown.

Sequenced material: CD4+ T cells from blood buffy coats. This TCR was sampled from a human donor in good health. The chain uses TRBV11-3 and TRBJ1-1; a weak D match, TRBD1 (6 bases). DNA for the CDR3: TGTGCCAGCAGCCTAAGAGGACAGCAGAACACTGAAGCTTTCTTT. This sequence encodes CASSLRGQQNTEAFF.